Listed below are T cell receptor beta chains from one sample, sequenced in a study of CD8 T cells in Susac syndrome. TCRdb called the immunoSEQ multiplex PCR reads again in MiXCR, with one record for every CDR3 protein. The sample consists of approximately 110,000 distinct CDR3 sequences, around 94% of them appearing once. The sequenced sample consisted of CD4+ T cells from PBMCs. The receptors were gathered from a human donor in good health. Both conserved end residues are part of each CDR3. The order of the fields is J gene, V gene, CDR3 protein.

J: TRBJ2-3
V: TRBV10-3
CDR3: CAIRSGTGGRATADTQYF

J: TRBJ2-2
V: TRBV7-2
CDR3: CASSLRGRGLTGELFF

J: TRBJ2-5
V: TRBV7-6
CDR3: CASNQGSGTQYF

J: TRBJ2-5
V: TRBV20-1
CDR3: CSARVRTSGETQYF

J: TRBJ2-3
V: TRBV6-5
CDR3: CASSYGGGPTDTQYF

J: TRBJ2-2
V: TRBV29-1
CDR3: CSVGGQLNTGELFF

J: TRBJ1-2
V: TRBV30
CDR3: CAWSVDGFDYGYTF

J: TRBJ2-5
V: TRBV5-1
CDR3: CASSLGLGVAGTYQETQYF

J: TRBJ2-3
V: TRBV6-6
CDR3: CASTMTSSDTQYF

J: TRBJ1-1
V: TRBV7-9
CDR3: CASCPPVNTEAFF

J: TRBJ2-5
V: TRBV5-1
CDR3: CASSAGRKETQYF

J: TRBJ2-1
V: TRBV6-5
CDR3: CASSYSEAGGQNEQFF

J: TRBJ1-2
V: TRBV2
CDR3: CASSERRGNYGYTF

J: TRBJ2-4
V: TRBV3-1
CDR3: CASSQAVLAKNIQYF

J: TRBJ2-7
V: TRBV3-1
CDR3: CASSPTRGQRPYEQYF

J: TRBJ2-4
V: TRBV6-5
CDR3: CASSYEGMVKNIQYF

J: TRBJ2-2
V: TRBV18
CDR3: CASSGSGRFTGELFF

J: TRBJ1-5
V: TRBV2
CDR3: CASTLQGGNQPQHF

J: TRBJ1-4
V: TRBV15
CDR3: CATSRSLKQGSKGEKLFF

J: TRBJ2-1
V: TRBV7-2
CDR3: CASSLALAGVQFF

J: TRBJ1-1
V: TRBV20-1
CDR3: CSGLGTENTEAFF

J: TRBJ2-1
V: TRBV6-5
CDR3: CASRTGTSYHNEQFF

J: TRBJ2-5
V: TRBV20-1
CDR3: CSANTGLAGVQETQYF

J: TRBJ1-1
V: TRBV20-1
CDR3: CSARSGTGGTEAFF

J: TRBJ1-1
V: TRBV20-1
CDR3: CSGQTTGTGNTEAFF

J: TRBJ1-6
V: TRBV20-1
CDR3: CSARDLKRGNSPLHF

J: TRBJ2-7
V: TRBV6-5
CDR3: CASSYSPPYAYEQYF

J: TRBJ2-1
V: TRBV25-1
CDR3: CASRQTGLAGRRSYNEQFF

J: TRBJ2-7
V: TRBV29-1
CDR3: CSVVPTGGGPSEQYF

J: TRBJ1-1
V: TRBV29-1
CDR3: CSVSRMNTEAFF

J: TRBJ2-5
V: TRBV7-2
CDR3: CASSYREQETQYF

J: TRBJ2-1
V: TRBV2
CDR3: CASSYSGLAGVYNEQFF

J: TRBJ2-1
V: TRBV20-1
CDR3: CSARSLTGEAYNEQFF

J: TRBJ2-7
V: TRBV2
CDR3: CASSRTGLGEQYF

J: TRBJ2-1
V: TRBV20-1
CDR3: CSVRGSPLVFF

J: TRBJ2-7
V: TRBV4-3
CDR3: CASSYGLAGAYEQYF

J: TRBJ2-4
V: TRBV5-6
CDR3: CASSSRQGYNIQYF

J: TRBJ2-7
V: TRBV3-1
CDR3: CASSQGPASYEQYF

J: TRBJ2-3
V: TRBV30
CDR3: CAWSAGNTDTQYF

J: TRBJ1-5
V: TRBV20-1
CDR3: CSVPAGQGNYHSNQPQHF

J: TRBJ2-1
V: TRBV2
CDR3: CASGEVESNEQFF

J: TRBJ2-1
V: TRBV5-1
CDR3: CASSFRDRAYNEQFF

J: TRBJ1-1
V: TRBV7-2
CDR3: CASSLVQETEAFF

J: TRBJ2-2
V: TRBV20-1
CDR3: CSAQKTQNTGELFF

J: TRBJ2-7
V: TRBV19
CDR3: CASSSRDRGLIEQYF

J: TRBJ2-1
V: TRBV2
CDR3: CASSDGYNEQFF

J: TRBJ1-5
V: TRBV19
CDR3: CASSITGSNQPQHF

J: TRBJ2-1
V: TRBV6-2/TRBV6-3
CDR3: CASSVTFPLGEQFF

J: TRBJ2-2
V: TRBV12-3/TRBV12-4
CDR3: CASSLPPSGRAYTGELFF

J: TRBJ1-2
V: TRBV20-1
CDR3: CSASLQTAYYGYTF

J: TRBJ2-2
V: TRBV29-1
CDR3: CSVDSGQGGTGELFF

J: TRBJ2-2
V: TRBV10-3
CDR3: CAISESRTGELFF